This note documents a single T cell receptor beta chain sequence. The repertoire was sequenced with immunoSEQ multiplex PCR; TCRdb's copy has only in-frame clones and lacks some. The sample holds roughly 130,000 clones, roughly 95% seen once. This sample stems from a study of control samples from healthy donors and cancer patients. The sequence derives from a man younger than 45 in good health. Input material: blood.

The CDR3 region is CASRNRNLGEAFF. The CDR3 coding sequence is TGTGCCAGCAGGAACAGGAACCTGGGTGAAGCTTTCTTT. The V and J genes are TRBV12-3 or TRBV12-4 and TRBJ1-1, with a possible D match to TRBD1 (5 bases). Trimming took off 6 bases at V and 7 bases at J, with 15 bases between the two ends. CDR3 length: 13 amino acids.